This T cell receptor (beta chain) was captured in a study of a mutant IDH1 vaccine in newly diagnosed glioma. Study-wide context: Males made up approximately 62% and females around 38% of treated patients, whose mean age was approximately 44 years. Therapy received beforehand was radiotherapy, temozolomide, or both, with most patients given both.

Sequencing was performed with immunoSEQ multiplex PCR; in TCRdb, only in-frame clones are kept and a portion is missing. The sample lists around 60,000 clones, 89% occurring once. A note on this clone: Its antigen is undetermined.

Time point reported: week 11, during vaccination. Each vaccine dose was 300 ug of mutant IDH1 20-mer peptide, with topical imiquimod. Tumors from donors were new WHO grade 3 or 4 IDH1-mutant astrocytomas with ATRX loss. The CDR3 sequence is 14 residues long. The V and J ends lost 0 bases and 6 bases respectively, with 12 bases between them. CDR1 SGHNT and CDR2 YYREEE come from the germline V gene (reference sequence). The TCR comes from a man aged 40-49 years with glioma. The V call is TRBV5-4, the J call TRBJ1-1; D unclear. Source: PBMCs, taken from a glioma patient whose treatment included an IDH1 peptide vaccine. The CDR3 sequence: CASSLDAIIPEAFF. The DNA for the CDR3 is TGTGCCAGCAGCTTGGACGCGATAATCCCTGAAGCTTTCTTT.